This TCR beta chain was identified in a study of shared clonotypes between healthy human individuals. Study background: Those who served as donors were a couple of women and a few men between the ages of 18 and 49.

All donors were Caucasian adults living in Nashville, Tennessee. Whole-study results and caveats: What naive subsets generally showed was a larger estimated richness than memory subsets showed. A small donor pool kept down the genetic and exposure-history diversity that was represented.

Assay: immunoSEQ multiplex PCR; the TCRdb copy retains only in-frame clones and omits some. The repertoire includes more than 2 million clones, approximately 95% of them detected once, and under 0.15% sits in the top ten. This clone was seen only once. As yet, its antigen is unknown. A much larger clone sits a single nucleotide away, making a read error possible. The CDR3 has 14 residues. Germline assignment: CDR1 GTSNPN and CDR2 SVGIG (reference sequence). What was sequenced was naive CD4+ T cells sorted from blood. Subset: CD45RA+ positively selected. The TCR originated in a man aged 18-30 years in good health. The chain employs TRBV30 and TRBJ2-1; 12 bases match TRBD2. CDR3 bases: TGTGCCTGGAAACTAGCGGGGGGAGGGAATGAGCAGCTCTTC. As protein: CAWKLAGGGNEQLF.